The TCR beta chain under discussion was sequenced for a study of blood T cell repertoires in COVID-19. The wider study: Sites in the United States, Italy and Spain provided acute and convalescent COVID-19 samples.

Method: immunoSEQ multiplex PCR; TCRdb's copy keeps in-frame clones and lacks some. The table has 200,000 to 300,000 clones, 65% to 90% seen once. The CDR3 consists of 15 residues. Germline lookup yields CDR1 SGHTA and CDR2 FQGNSA. V gave up 3 bases and J gave up 4 bases, with 10 bases separating them. This clone was counted a few times. Sequencing was carried out using peripheral blood. The TCR comes from a man aged 30 to 39 with active or convalescent COVID-19. The chain has TRBV7-2 and TRBJ2-6, with D possibly matching TRBD1 (6 bases). The DNA of the CDR3 is TGTGCCAGCAGCTTCTCAGGGGTCGGGGCCAACGTCCTGACTTTC. Encoded protein: CASSFSGVGANVLTF. Complete variable domain (other parts from reference TRBV7-2 and TRBJ2-6): GAGVSQSPSNKVTEKGKDVELRCDPISGHTALYWYRQSLGQGLEFLIYFQGNSAPDKSGLPSDRFSAERTGGSVSTLTIQRTQQEDSAVYLCASSFSGVGANVLTFGAGSRLTVL.